There are many counts of the clone carrying this TCR beta chain. Its antigen is as yet unknown. V was shortened by 2 bases and J by 3 bases, with 8 bases between the two germline ends. The CDR3 spans 15 residues. Blood RNA was derived from unsorted whole blood, and germline DNA was extracted too. This sample is drawn from a study of tumor-infiltrating lymphocytes in primary liver carcinoma. At the level of the study: Samples had roughly 3.65 to 7.5 million productive TCRbeta reads, comparable between tissue types. General observations from the study: Tumor-adjacent and tumor-blood pairs showed less overlap than tumor region pairs. The difference in top-250-clone fraction between tumors and blood was significant, favoring tumors (p = 0.039).

The input was 450 to 500 ng total RNA; TCR beta cDNA was made from it with a constant-region primer. Slightly modified ARM-PCR with three nested multiplex PCR rounds yielded TCR beta libraries. PCR rounds one and two used TRBV1-TRBV30 forward primers with a C-beta reverse primer for 10 cycles each. A single record per CDR3 protein comes from TCRdb applying MiXCR to the multiplex PCR reads. Of over 250,000 distinct CDR3 sequences in the sample, almost 60% were seen once. The clonotype was recovered from a woman younger than 45 with primary liver carcinoma and hepatitis B virus infection. The sample comprised peripheral blood. The chain joins TRBV12-3 or TRBV12-4 to TRBJ1-6; D remains unclear. CDR3 residues: CASSLSLLYNSPLHF. The CDR3 region has the DNA TGTGCCAGCAGTTTATCCCTCCTCTATAATTCACCCCTCCACTTT.